This T cell receptor beta chain is from a study of molecular identifiers for immune sequencing clone quantification. This clonotype was seen a handful of times. Bulk TCR libraries were made with methods that had been previously described and with listed TCR primers. One entry per CDR3 protein results from TCRdb running MiXCR on the PCR reads. The data hold hundreds of thousands of distinct CDR3 sequences, with roughly 24% observed a single time. Germline V gives CDR1 SGHDN, CDR2 FVKESK. This CDR3 region has 15 residues. The V end lost 1 base, the J end lost 0 bases, and 9 bases lay between the germline ends. Libraries of naive CD8 cells were prepared from roughly 18,000 to 920,000 sorted cells using 10%, 30% or 50% RNA. In the sort, naive CD8 T cells were defined as CD8+CD4-CCR7+CD45RA+.

The receptor was derived from a human donor in good health. Some libraries in this study had Jurkat cell RNA spiked in. The sequenced material came from naive CD8+ T cells from blood, with Jurkat cell RNA spiked in. As to subset: FACS-sorted CD8+CD4-CCR7+CD45RA+ naive T cells. The chain joins TRBV14 to TRBJ2-5; unclear D gene. CDR3 DNA: TGTGCCAGCAGCCAAGCTAATCCGTACCAAGAGACCCAGTACTTC. This sequence encodes CASSQANPYQETQYF.